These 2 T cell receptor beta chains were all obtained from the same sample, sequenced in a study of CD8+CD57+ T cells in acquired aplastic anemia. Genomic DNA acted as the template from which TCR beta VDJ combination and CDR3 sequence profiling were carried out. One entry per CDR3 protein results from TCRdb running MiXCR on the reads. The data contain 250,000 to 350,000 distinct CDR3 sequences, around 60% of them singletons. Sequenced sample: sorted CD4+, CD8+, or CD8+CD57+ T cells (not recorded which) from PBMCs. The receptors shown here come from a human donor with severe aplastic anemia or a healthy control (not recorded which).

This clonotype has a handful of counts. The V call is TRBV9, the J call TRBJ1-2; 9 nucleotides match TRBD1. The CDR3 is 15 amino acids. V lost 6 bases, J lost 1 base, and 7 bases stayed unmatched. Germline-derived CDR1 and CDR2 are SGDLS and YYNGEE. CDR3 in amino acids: CASTLGQGFNYGYTF. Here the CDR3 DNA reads TGTGCCAGCACGTTAGGACAGGGGTTTAACTATGGCTACACCTTC. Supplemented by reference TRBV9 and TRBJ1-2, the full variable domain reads DSGVTQTPKHLITATGQRVTLRCSPRSGDLSVYWYQQSLDQGLQFLIQYYNGEERAKGNILERFSAQQFPDLHSELNLSSLELGDSALYFCASTLGQGFNYGYTFGSGTRLTVV.

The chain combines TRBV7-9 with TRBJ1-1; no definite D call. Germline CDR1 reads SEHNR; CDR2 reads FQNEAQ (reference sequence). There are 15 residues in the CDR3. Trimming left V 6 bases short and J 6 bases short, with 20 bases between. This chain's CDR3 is CASRPRTHEDAEAFF. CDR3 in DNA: TGTGCCAGCAGACCCCGGACCCATGAAGACGCTGAAGCTTTCTTT.